The rows below give T cell receptor beta chains drawn from one sample of a study of T cell responses to AZD1222 COVID-19 vaccine. The assay was immunoSEQ multiplex PCR, and TCRdb's table has in-frame clones only and misses some. The table has some 190,000 clones, about 95% seen once; the top ten hold over 1.5%. Specimen: peripheral blood, collected 28 days after the second dose of the MenACWY control vaccine. These receptors were obtained from an adult who received the MenACWY meningococcal vaccine as a control. Both conserved end residues are part of each CDR3.

TRBV7-9 | CASSPGQSEKLFF
TRBV28 | CASTTFGTENTEAFF
TRBV6-5 | CASSYAGGGQTQYF
TRBV11-3 | CASSPGTDLYNEQFF
TRBV5-4 | CASSLGAGGSSGVGDTQYF
TRBV12-3/TRBV12-4 | CASSLTQDQPQHF
TRBV7-9 | CASNLGGPSGNTIYF
TRBV7-3 | CASSPTGTSTGELFF
TRBV18 | CASSDSRGLPNYGYTF
TRBV29-1 | CSVEGTGGDYGYTF
TRBV18 | CASSTGQADQPQHF
TRBV6-2/TRBV6-3 | CASSGTGSNQPQHF
TRBV6-5 | CASSYGAGESYEQYF
TRBV2 | CASTTTAGILYEQYF
TRBV7-3 | CASSLTPHQGNTEAFF
TRBV2 | CASSDPPEDGPYNEQFF
TRBV27 | CASRKQETQYF
TRBV2 | CASPLGLYYGYTF
TRBV5-4 | CASSQAGREKLFF
TRBV15 | CATRRAGTGGTYEQYF
TRBV28 | CASSLRNEQFF
TRBV7-6 | CASSLQGANTEAFF
TRBV19 | CASTKPGQRNTEAFF
TRBV7-9 | CASSSGQASNQPQHF
TRBV5-6 | CASSPGTAGYGYTF
TRBV29-1 | CSVPASGISSTDTQYF
TRBV14 | CASSQRGGTAPSYNEQFF
TRBV6-6 | CASSYSGQASNQPQHF
TRBV27 | CASYPWAGGPTDTQYF
TRBV5-4 | CASSLAGGNEQFF
TRBV11-2 | CASSPGTFYEQYF
TRBV29-1 | CSVDSGRGDGYTF
TRBV20-1 | CSASQRMNTEAFF
TRBV7-9 | CASSTQGDTEAFF
TRBV14 | CASTRQGGRPDTQYF
TRBV30 | CAWSSGQGVYGYTF
TRBV5-1 | CASSLSGGEDSNQPQHF
TRBV4-1 | CASSPTDNYEQYF
TRBV3-1/TRBV3-2 | CASSPSGRPVYNEQFF
TRBV5-1 | CASNLTPSTDTQYF
TRBV6-2/TRBV6-3 | CASSYSGYGYTF
TRBV28 | CASSLGTEAFF
TRBV18 | CASSAQGYGYTF
TRBV2 | CASSGTGSSYEQYF
TRBV6-5 | CASRLNTGGKEKLFF
TRBV7-6 | CASSASHSTDTQYF